This T cell receptor beta chain is from a study of T-cell reconstitution after alpha-beta-depleted transplantation in children. Trimming shortened V by 2 bases and J by 4 bases, and 20 bases separated the two germline ends. This CDR3 contains 17 residues. Unique molecular identifiers were incorporated when the TCRbeta library was constructed. MiXCR, run by TCRdb on the PCR reads, gives a single entry per CDR3 protein. The sample has some 530,000 distinct CDR3 sequences; 12% are singletons. This clonotype was found a few times. The chain employs TRBV12-3 or TRBV12-4 and TRBJ2-5; D not certain. The sequence was obtained from a human donor who donated a stem cell graft to a child with combined immunodeficiency. The sequenced sample was PBMCs from the stem cell graft donor, obtained from the stem cell graft. The CDR3 region is CASSLFGGLVGIETQYF. CDR3 bases: TGTGCCAGCAGTTTATTTGGCGGCCTGGTAGGAATAGAGACCCAGTACTTC.